This T cell receptor beta chain stems from a study of blood T cell repertoires in COVID-19. Whole-study context: Samples representing acute and convalescent COVID-19 were sourced from the United States, Italy and Spain. The analysed material was cDNA or gDNA that came from T cells, B-cell-depleted T cells, or PBMCs.

Authors' processing steps: By means of reference gene primer amplification, nucleated cell counts were estimated. Here immunoSEQ multiplex PCR was the method, and the copy in TCRdb shows in-frame clones only, minus some. V and J calls and clone size are as listed in that table; D and trimming were resolved from the DNA. The table has approximately 210,000 clones, about 88% seen once. V lost 0 bases to trimming and J lost 13 bases, with 12 bases between them. The CDR3 has 13 amino acids. Germline V lookup: CDR1 LGHDT, CDR2 YNNKEL (reference sequence). This chain uses TRBV3-1 (or the pseudogene TRBV3-2) with TRBJ1-4; D may be TRBD1 (5 bases). The sequence was collected from a woman aged 40-49 years who had recovered from COVID-19. The material sequenced was peripheral blood. For the CDR3, the DNA is TGTGCCAGCAGCCAAGATAGGAGGGGAAGACTGTTTTTT. This encodes CASSQDRRGRLFF.